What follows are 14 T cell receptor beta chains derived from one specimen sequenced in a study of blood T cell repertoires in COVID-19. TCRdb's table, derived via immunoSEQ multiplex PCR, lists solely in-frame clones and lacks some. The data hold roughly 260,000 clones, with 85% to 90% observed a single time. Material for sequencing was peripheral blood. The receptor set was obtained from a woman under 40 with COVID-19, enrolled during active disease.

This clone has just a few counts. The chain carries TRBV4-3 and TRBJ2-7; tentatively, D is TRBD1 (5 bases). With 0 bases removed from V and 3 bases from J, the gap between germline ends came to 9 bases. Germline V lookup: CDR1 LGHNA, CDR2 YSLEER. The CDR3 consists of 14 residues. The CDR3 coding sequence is TGCGCCAGCAGCCAAGATGAGACAGACTACGAGCAGTACTTC. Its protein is CASSQDETDYEQYF.

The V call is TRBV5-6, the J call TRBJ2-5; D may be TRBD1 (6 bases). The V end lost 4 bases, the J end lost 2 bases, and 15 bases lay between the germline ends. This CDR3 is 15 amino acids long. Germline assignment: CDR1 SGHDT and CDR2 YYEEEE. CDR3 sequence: CASSTGLGAQETQYF. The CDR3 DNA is TGTGCCAGCAGCACCGGCCTGGGGGCACAAGAGACCCAGTACTTC.

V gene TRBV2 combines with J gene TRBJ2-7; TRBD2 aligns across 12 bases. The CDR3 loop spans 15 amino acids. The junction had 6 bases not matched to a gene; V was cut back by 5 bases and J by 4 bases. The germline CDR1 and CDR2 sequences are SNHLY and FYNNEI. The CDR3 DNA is TGTGCCAGCAGTCCAGGACTAGCGGGGTCTTACGAGCAGTACTTC. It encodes CASSPGLAGSYEQYF.

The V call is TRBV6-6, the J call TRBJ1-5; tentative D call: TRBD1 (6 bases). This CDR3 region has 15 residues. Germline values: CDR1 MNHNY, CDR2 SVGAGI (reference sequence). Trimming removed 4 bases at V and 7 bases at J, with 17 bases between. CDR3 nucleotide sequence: TGTGCCAGCAGTTCCGGGACACGCTTAATCCAGCCCCAGCATTTT. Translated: CASSSGTRLIQPQHF.

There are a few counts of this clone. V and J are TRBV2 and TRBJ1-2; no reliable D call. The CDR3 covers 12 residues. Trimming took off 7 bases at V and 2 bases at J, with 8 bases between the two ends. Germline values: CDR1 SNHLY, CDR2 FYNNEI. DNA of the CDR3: TGTGCCAGCATGTACAGAAACTATGGCTACACCTTC. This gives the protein CASMYRNYGYTF.

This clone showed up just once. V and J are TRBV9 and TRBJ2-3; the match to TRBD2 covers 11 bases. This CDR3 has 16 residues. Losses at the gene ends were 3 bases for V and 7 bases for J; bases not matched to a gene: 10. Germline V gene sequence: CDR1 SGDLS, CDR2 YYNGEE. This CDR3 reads CASSAETSGSGHTQYF. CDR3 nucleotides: TGTGCCAGCAGCGCAGAAACTAGCGGGAGCGGCCATACGCAGTATTTT.

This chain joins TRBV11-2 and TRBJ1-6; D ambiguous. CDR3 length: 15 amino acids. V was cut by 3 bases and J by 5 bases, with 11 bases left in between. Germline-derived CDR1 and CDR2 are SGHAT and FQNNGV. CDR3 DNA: TGTGCCAGCAGCTTTAGTTCCGGGAATAATTCACCCCTCCACTTT. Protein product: CASSFSSGNNSPLHF. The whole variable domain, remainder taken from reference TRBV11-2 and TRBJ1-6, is EAGVAQSPRYKIIEKRQSVAFWCNPISGHATLYWYQQILGQGPKLLIQFQNNGVVDDSQLPKDRFSAERLKGVDSTLKIQPAKLEDSAVYLCASSFSSGNNSPLHFGNGTRLTVT.

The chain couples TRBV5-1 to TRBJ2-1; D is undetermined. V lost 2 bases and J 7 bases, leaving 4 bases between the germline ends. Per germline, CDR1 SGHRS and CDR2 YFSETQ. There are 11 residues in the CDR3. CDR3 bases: TGCGCCAGCAGCTTAACAAATGAGCAGTTCTTC. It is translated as CASSLTNEQFF.

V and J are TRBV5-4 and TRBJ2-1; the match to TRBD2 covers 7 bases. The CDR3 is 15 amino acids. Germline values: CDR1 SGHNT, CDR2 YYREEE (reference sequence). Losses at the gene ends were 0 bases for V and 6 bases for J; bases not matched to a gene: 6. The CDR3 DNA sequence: TGTGCCAGCAGCTTGGGGCTAGCGGTACTCAATGAGCAGTTCTTC. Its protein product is CASSLGLAVLNEQFF.

The CDR3 region has the DNA TGTGCCAGCAGCTTACAGGCTAACAATCAGCCCCAGCATTTT. The encoded protein is CASSLQANNQPQHF. V usage is TRBV7-2 and J usage is TRBJ1-5; no firm D call. This CDR3 has 14 amino acids. Germline CDR1 and CDR2: SGHTA and FQGNSA. V shed 2 bases and J shed 3 bases, with 8 bases lying between them.

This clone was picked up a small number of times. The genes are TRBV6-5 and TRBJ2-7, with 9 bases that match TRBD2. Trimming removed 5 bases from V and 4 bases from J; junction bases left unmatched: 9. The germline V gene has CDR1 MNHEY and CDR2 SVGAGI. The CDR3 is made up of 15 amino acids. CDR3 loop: CASSQSPAGGYEQYF. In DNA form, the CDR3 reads TGTGCCAGCAGTCAATCCCCAGCGGGAGGATACGAGCAGTACTTC.

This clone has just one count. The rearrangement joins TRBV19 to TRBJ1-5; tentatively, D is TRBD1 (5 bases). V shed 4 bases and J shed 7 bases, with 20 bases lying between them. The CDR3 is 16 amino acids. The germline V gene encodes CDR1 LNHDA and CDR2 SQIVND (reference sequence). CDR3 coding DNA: TGTGCCAGTAGTAATCATGCCTTCGTGGAGGGGCAGCCCCAGCATTTT. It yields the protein CASSNHAFVEGQPQHF.

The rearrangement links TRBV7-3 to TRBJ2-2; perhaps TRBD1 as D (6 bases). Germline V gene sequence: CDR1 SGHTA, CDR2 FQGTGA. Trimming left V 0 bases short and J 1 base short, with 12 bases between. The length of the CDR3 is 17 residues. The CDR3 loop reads CASSLTRETGNTGELFF. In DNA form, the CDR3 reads TGTGCCAGCAGCTTAACGAGGGAGACAGGGAACACCGGGGAGCTGTTTTTT.

In DNA form, the CDR3 reads TGTGCCAGCAGCTTATCCGGGTTAGGCTATGGCTACACCTTC. Translating it yields CASSLSGLGYGYTF. The chain combines TRBV7-9 with TRBJ1-2; no clear D gene. V shed 2 bases and J shed 4 bases, with 11 bases lying between them. The CDR3 totals 14 residues. Per the germline V gene, CDR1 is SEHNR and CDR2 is FQNEAQ (reference sequence).